The 32 T cell receptor beta chains below come from one sample, sequenced in a study of human T cells and chemical hapten exposure. Via MiXCR, TCRdb re-called the RACE reads, giving one row per CDR3 protein. Of a few hundred thousand distinct CDR3 sequences listed, about 6% are singletons. Specified time point: patch test 2, 6 weeks after DPC sensitization. Treatment specified: therapeutic diphenylcyclopropenone sensitization with weekly scalp DPC. The sample consisted of whole blood, taken in connection with sensitization to the hapten diphenylcyclopropenone (DPC). The receptors were gathered from a woman under 30 with alopecia areata. Some clones in this sample may be carry-over from other donors' samples.

This clonotype has just a few counts. The chain combines TRBV18 with TRBJ1-2; D might be TRBD1 (6 bases). The CDR3 runs 15 residues. The V gene lost 0 bases and the J gene lost 0 bases, with 8 bases spanning the gap. The germline gives CDR1 KGHSH, CDR2 LQKENI. CDR3 bases: TGTGCCAGCTCACCACCGGACAGAACTAACTATGGCTACACCTTC. The encoded protein is CASSPPDRTNYGYTF.

This clonotype has only a few counts. The chain couples TRBV12-3 or TRBV12-4 to TRBJ2-1; possible D gene TRBD2, 7 bases. V was trimmed by 10 bases and J by 1 base, leaving 14 bases between them. CDR3 length: 14 residues. The CDR3 here is CATRRGGSYNEQFF. The CDR3 region has the DNA TGTGCCACCAGGAGGGGGGGGTCCTACAATGAGCAGTTCTTC.

V usage is TRBV6-2 or TRBV6-3 and J usage is TRBJ2-7; D might be TRBD1 or TRBD2, each matching 6 bases. This CDR3 has 14 amino acids. Trimming shortened V by 2 bases and J by 5 bases, and 13 bases separated the two germline ends. CDR1 and CDR2 from the germline V gene are MNHEY and SVGEGT. The CDR3 DNA follows: TGTGCCAGCAGTTACCGGAGGGGGGTGAACGAGCAGTACTTC. Protein product: CASSYRRGVNEQYF.

The chain recombines TRBV6-1 with TRBJ2-4, with 9 bases matching TRBD2. The CDR3 length is 15 residues. V shed 6 bases, J shed 1 base, and the junction held 4 bases outside the gene matches. Germline V CDR1 and CDR2: MNHNS, SASEGT. The CDR3: CASSSSGDAKNIQYF. The CDR3 nucleotides are TGTGCCAGCAGCTCTAGCGGGGACGCCAAAAACATTCAGTACTTC.

This clonotype was seen repeatedly, ten times or more. This chain links TRBV20-1 with TRBJ1-4; weak D call: TRBD1 (6 bases). The V end lost 6 bases, the J end lost 5 bases, and 13 bases lay between the germline ends. Germline CDR1 DFQATT, CDR2 SNEGSKA (reference sequence). This CDR3 has 13 residues. The CDR3 bases are TGCAGTGCCCCGACAGGTCAAAATGAAAAACTGTTTTTT. This sequence encodes CSAPTGQNEKLFF.

V gene TRBV28 combines with J gene TRBJ2-3, with TRBD2 identical over 13 bases. Germline CDR1 is MDHEN and CDR2 is SYDVKM. The CDR3 has 14 amino acids. V lost 8 bases, J lost 1 base, and 0 bases stayed unmatched. The CDR3 region is CASGLAGGTDTQYF. DNA of the CDR3: TGTGCCAGCGGACTAGCGGGGGGCACAGATACGCAGTATTTT.

A few counts support this clonotype. The chain recombines TRBV6-5 with TRBJ1-1, with 7 bases aligning to TRBD1. This CDR3 region has 15 residues. Germline trimming cut 2 bases from V and 4 bases from J; bases unmatched to any gene: 7. Germline CDR1 MNHEY, CDR2 SVGAGI. The CDR3 loop is CASSYHRQGGTEAFF. DNA for the CDR3: TGTGCCAGCAGTTACCATCGACAGGGAGGCACTGAAGCTTTCTTT.

Many counts were recorded for this clonotype. The rearrangement links TRBV28 to TRBJ1-2, with TRBD1 matching over 7 bases. This CDR3 region has 15 residues. Per the germline V gene, CDR1 is MDHEN and CDR2 is SYDVKM. J was trimmed by 4 bases and V by 2 bases; bases with no gene match: 7. DNA of the CDR3: TGTGCCAGCAGTTTAGCGGGACAGATGATCTATGGCTACACCTTC. The encoded protein is CASSLAGQMIYGYTF.

This clonotype was recorded at least ten times. The rearrangement links TRBV13 to TRBJ1-5; D uncertain. The length of the CDR3 is 13 residues. V gave up 1 base and J gave up 8 bases, with 9 bases separating them. Per germline, CDR1 PRHDT and CDR2 FYEKMQ (reference sequence). CDR3 nucleotide sequence: TGTGCCAGCAGCTTAGCGGGGTGGGAGCCCCAGCATTTT. It codes for CASSLAGWEPQHF.

V gene TRBV10-3 combines with J gene TRBJ2-5, with 10 nucleotides matching TRBD2. Germline V gene lookup returns CDR1 ENHRY and CDR2 SYGVKD. The CDR3 covers 16 residues. The V and J ends lost 5 bases and 1 base, in that order; junction bases with no gene match: 7. CDR3 protein: CAISLAGAGPQETQYF. CDR3 DNA: TGTGCCATCAGTCTAGCGGGGGCTGGCCCCCAAGAGACCCAGTACTTC.

CDR3 DNA sequence: TGTGCCAGCAGCCAAGGGACTAGCGGGACCGGGGAGCTGTTTTTT. Translated, it gives CASSQGTSGTGELFF. The chain links TRBV7-8 to TRBJ2-2; 12 bases align to TRBD2. This CDR3 has 15 residues. Germline CDR1 reads SGHVS; CDR2 reads FQNEAQ. Trimming cost V 5 bases and J 5 bases; bases outside gene matches: 3. Supplemented by reference TRBV7-8 and TRBJ2-2, the full variable domain reads GAGVSQSPRYKVAKRGQDVALRCDPISGHVSLFWYQQALGQGPEFLTYFQNEAQLDKSGLPSDRFFAERPEGSVSTLKIQRTQQEDSAVYLCASSQGTSGTGELFFGEGSRLTVL.

Only a few counts were recorded for this clonotype. This chain uses TRBV20-1 with TRBJ1-2; a weak D match, TRBD1 (5 bases). V lost 4 bases, J lost 6 bases, and 15 bases lay in between. The CDR3 has 13 residues. CDR1 and CDR2 from the germline V gene are DFQATT and SNEGSKA (reference sequence). The CDR3 here is CSATPPGFHGYTF. Written as DNA, the CDR3 is TGCAGTGCTACCCCCCCAGGGTTCCATGGCTACACCTTC.

This clonotype was seen at least ten times. The chain has TRBV12-3 or TRBV12-4 and TRBJ1-1; D may be TRBD1 (6 bases). V dropped 7 bases and J dropped 6 bases, with 15 bases sitting between them. The CDR3 loop spans 13 amino acids. The CDR3 loop reads CASINRVVAEAFF. Here the CDR3 DNA reads TGTGCCAGCATTAACAGGGTCGTGGCTGAAGCTTTCTTT.

The chain uses TRBV20-1 and TRBJ2-4; 8 bases agree with TRBD1. The V segment lost 1 base and the J segment 8 bases; nucleotides outside the gene matches: 7. The CDR3 is 14 amino acids. The germline gives CDR1 DFQATT, CDR2 SNEGSKA (reference sequence). CDR3 in DNA: TGCAGTGCTAGAGTGAGACAGGGGAGAGACATTCAGTACTTC. Translating it yields CSARVRQGRDIQYF.

This clonotype was picked up many times. CDR3 nucleotides: TGTGCCACCACGCCAGGGGAAATGAACACTGAAGCTTTCTTT. Protein sequence: CATTPGEMNTEAFF. This chain connects TRBV10-3 to TRBJ1-1, with a possible D match to TRBD1 (6 bases). CDR3 length: 14 amino acids. CDR1 ENHRY and CDR2 SYGVKD come from the germline V gene. V shed 10 bases and J shed 0 bases, with 15 bases lying between them.

In this sample, this clonotype turned up a few times. This chain links TRBV4-3 with TRBJ1-2; D is undetermined. Trimming cost V 0 bases and J 9 bases, with 5 bases left between them. CDR1 is LGHNA and CDR2 is YSLEER in the germline V gene. The length of the CDR3 is 11 residues. The CDR3 protein is CASSQENRYTF. In DNA form, the CDR3 reads TGCGCCAGCAGCCAAGAAAACCGCTACACCTTC.

In this sample, this clonotype turned up many times. This rearrangement joins TRBV29-1 to TRBJ2-3, with 7 positions matching TRBD2. J lost 6 bases, V lost 6 bases, and 15 bases had no gene match. The CDR3 is made up of 15 amino acids. Per germline, CDR1 SQVTM and CDR2 ANQGSEA. CDR3 nucleotide sequence: TGCAGCGTCGACGGGAACGGGGGGTCCTCCGATACGCAGTATTTT. This codes for CSVDGNGGSSDTQYF.

This clonotype has a count of ten or more. The rearrangement links TRBV5-1 to TRBJ1-2, with TRBD1 identical over 7 bases. J lost 8 bases, V lost 2 bases, and 6 bases had no gene match. Germline V lookup: CDR1 SGHRS, CDR2 YFSETQ. There are 13 residues in the CDR3. In DNA form, the CDR3 reads TGCGCCAGCAGCTTTATTACAGGGGAAGGCTACACCTTC. Translating it yields CASSFITGEGYTF.

The sample holds many counts of this clonotype. CDR3 nucleotides: TGCAGTGCTTCCCGACAGTGGGGGACAGATACGCAGTATTTT. It codes for CSASRQWGTDTQYF. This chain uses TRBV20-1 with TRBJ2-3; D might be TRBD1 or TRBD2, each matching 5 bases. The germline gives CDR1 DFQATT, CDR2 SNEGSKA (reference sequence). The CDR3 is 14 amino acids. V lost 5 bases, J lost 3 bases, and 15 bases lay in between.

This clonotype has ten or more counts. The CDR3: CASSRGQEDFWNSPLHF. CDR3 bases: TGTGCCAGCAGCCGGGGACAGGAAGACTTTTGGAATTCACCCCTCCACTTT. The V gene is TRBV7-9, the J gene TRBJ1-6; 8 bases fit TRBD1. The CDR3 has 17 residues. The J segment lost 7 bases and the V segment lost 5 bases, leaving 13 bases of the junction unmatched. Germline CDR1 reads SEHNR; CDR2 reads FQNEAQ (reference sequence).

In this sample, this clonotype turned up many times. The chain employs TRBV6-6 and TRBJ1-4; 8 nucleotides match TRBD1. The V gene end was trimmed by 6 bases and the J gene end by 14 bases; junction bases not matched to a gene: 8. The CDR3 is 12 residues long. Germline V gene lookup returns CDR1 MNHNY and CDR2 SVGAGI (reference sequence). The CDR3 sequence: CASRRLQGDLFF. DNA for the CDR3: TGTGCCAGCAGGCGTTTACAGGGGGACCTGTTTTTT.

The chain has TRBV12-3 or TRBV12-4 and TRBJ1-3; tentative D call: TRBD1 (6 bases). Trimming pared 11 bases from V and 0 bases from J, leaving 14 bases between. CDR3 length: 14 residues. DNA of the CDR3: TGTGCCGGGGGAGGGGGAAACTCTGGAAACACCATATATTTT. Translation gives CAGGGGNSGNTIYF.

This clonotype was counted only a few times. The V and J genes are TRBV27 and TRBJ2-3, with 8 bases identical to TRBD1. There are 15 residues in the CDR3. CDR1 is MNHEY, CDR2 SMNVEV, per germline (reference sequence). V lost 5 bases and J lost 4; bases outside the gene matches: 8. The CDR3 DNA sequence: TGTGCCAGCAGTCCCCTCGGACAGGGCGCAGATACGCAGTATTTT. The encoded protein is CASSPLGQGADTQYF.

This clonotype was seen only a few times. V and J are TRBV6-5 and TRBJ1-2, with no clear D. CDR3 length equals 13 residues. Looked up from germline, CDR1 is MNHEY and CDR2 is SVGAGI. V gave up 6 bases and J gave up 2 bases, with 10 bases separating them. The CDR3 sequence is CASSRGVNYGYTF. CDR3 nucleotide sequence: TGTGCCAGCAGCCGTGGAGTCAACTATGGCTACACCTTC.

This clonotype came up many times. CDR3 residues: CSAFLDRAPYGYTF. The CDR3 DNA is TGCAGTGCCTTTTTAGACAGGGCTCCCTATGGCTACACCTTC. The chain combines TRBV20-1 with TRBJ1-2; the match to TRBD1 covers 7 bases. CDR1 DFQATT and CDR2 SNEGSKA come from the germline V gene (reference sequence). The CDR3 runs 14 residues. V dropped 6 bases and J dropped 4; count of bases not matched to a gene: 11.

This clonotype was seen repeatedly, ten times or more. The CDR3 region has the DNA TGTGCCAGCACCGGACAGGGCTCGAGAGCTGGGGCCAACGTCCTGACTTTC. It encodes CASTGQGSRAGANVLTF. The V gene is TRBV12-3 or TRBV12-4, the J gene TRBJ2-6; 8 nucleotides align to TRBD1. The junction had 10 bases not matched to a gene; V was cut back by 7 bases and J by 2 bases. This CDR3 has 17 amino acids.

The sample holds a few counts of this clonotype. V gene TRBV6-2 or TRBV6-3 combines with J gene TRBJ2-3; D is perhaps TRBD2 (6 bases). Germline CDR1 is MNHEY and CDR2 is SVGEGT. This CDR3 is built from 16 residues. V was shortened by 7 bases and J by 6 bases, with 23 bases between the two germline ends. CDR3 sequence: CASKSTGTGVKDTQYF. CDR3 bases: TGTGCCAGCAAAAGTACCGGGACTGGAGTCAAGGATACGCAGTATTTT.

This chain connects TRBV6-5 to TRBJ1-6; no reliable D call. Germline V CDR1 and CDR2: MNHEY, SVGAGI. CDR3 length: 16 residues. V was shortened by 0 bases and J by 9 bases, with 15 bases between the two germline ends. In nucleotides, the CDR3 is TGTGCCAGCAGTTACTCCCCTAATTCTGAGAGTTCACCCCTCCACTTT. It specifies CASSYSPNSESSPLHF.

This clonotype was recorded a few times. The chain is built from TRBV7-9 and TRBJ2-1, with 12 bases that match TRBD1. The CDR3 is made up of 15 amino acids. V was clipped by 5 bases and J by 7 bases; unmatched bases: 6. Germline V CDR1 and CDR2: SEHNR, FQNEAQ (reference sequence). CDR3 DNA: TGTGCCAGCAGCCAGGGACAGGGGGCCAATAATGAGCAGTTCTTC. This codes for CASSQGQGANNEQFF. Full variable domain (missing parts from reference TRBV7-9 and TRBJ2-1): DTGVSQNPRHKITKRGQNVTFRCDPISEHNRLYWYRQTLGQGPEFLTYFQNEAQLEKSRLLSDRFSAERPKGSFSTLEIQRTEQGDSAMYLCASSQGQGANNEQFFGPGTRLTVL.

The V call is TRBV20-1, the J call TRBJ2-3; D is possibly TRBD1 or TRBD2 (6 bases each). Germline loops: CDR1 DFQATT, CDR2 SNEGSKA (reference sequence). Trimming removed 1 base at V and 5 bases at J, with 16 bases between. The length of the CDR3 is 15 residues. CDR3 amino acids: CSARAQGTSVDTQYF. CDR3 DNA sequence: TGCAGTGCTAGAGCCCAGGGGACTTCGGTAGATACGCAGTATTTT.

This clonotype occurred many times. This chain joins TRBV28 and TRBJ2-7; 9 bases are shared with TRBD1. The V gene's germline CDR1 is MDHEN and CDR2 SYDVKM. The CDR3 has 15 residues. The V and J ends lost 7 bases and 0 bases, in that order; junction bases with no gene match: 7. Here the CDR3 reads CASTRGQGSSYEQYF. In DNA, the CDR3 is TGTGCCAGCACCCGAGGACAGGGGAGCTCCTACGAGCAGTACTTC.

This clonotype has only a few counts. This chain uses TRBV12-3 or TRBV12-4 with TRBJ2-4, with a tentative D call TRBD2 (5 bases). The CDR3 has 12 residues. Trimming shortened V by 0 bases and J by 8 bases, and 5 bases separated the two germline ends. The CDR3 is CASSLARDIQYF. The DNA for the CDR3 is TGTGCCAGCAGTTTAGCGAGGGACATTCAGTACTTC.